This T cell receptor (beta chain) is drawn from a study of T cell responses to AZD1222 COVID-19 vaccine. Study-level points and caveats: Among the donors, most were white British and more were female, and clonal diversity was possibly underestimated. Only a handful of AZD1222 recipients tested seropositive at baseline.

This CDR3 is built from 14 residues. V lost 6 bases and J lost 4; bases outside the gene matches: 5. The germline V gene has CDR1 SNHLY and CDR2 FYNNEI. With respect to this clone: No antigen is known for it. The sample contains more than one DNA sequence encoding this CDR3.

The protocol was immunoSEQ multiplex PCR, while the TCRdb copy is restricted to in-frame clones and leaves out a portion. In the table there are 200,000 to 250,000 clones, just over 90% of which are singletons. The source material was peripheral blood, sampled on day 0 of MenACWY control vaccination. The receptor comes from an adult in good health. The chain has TRBV2 and TRBJ1-5; 8 bases fit TRBD1. The CDR3 region has the DNA TGTGCCAGCAGCCCCGACAGGGGAAATCAGCCCCAGCATTTT. As protein: CASSPDRGNQPQHF.